The clone carrying this T cell receptor beta chain was detected a few times. For TCRbeta, the library was prepared with unique molecular identifiers. MiXCR, run by TCRdb on the PCR reads, gives a single entry per CDR3 protein. The sample lists roughly 610,000 distinct CDR3 sequences, about 11% occurring once. The data were taken from a study of T-cell reconstitution after alpha-beta-depleted transplantation in children. This CDR3 contains 15 residues. V shed 2 bases, J shed 6 bases, and the junction held 3 bases outside the gene matches. The clonotype originates from a human donor who donated a stem cell graft to a child with acute myeloid leukemia. The chain links TRBV12-3 or TRBV12-4 to TRBJ2-1; 11 bases are a match to TRBD1. Sequenced material: PBMCs from the stem cell graft donor, taken from the stem cell graft. The DNA of the CDR3 is TGTGCCAGCAGTTTAAGAGGACAGGGGGCCAATGAGCAGTTCTTC. It translates to CASSLRGQGANEQFF.